The 30 T cell receptor beta chains below come from one sample, sequenced in a study of T cell responses to AZD1222 COVID-19 vaccine. Assay: immunoSEQ multiplex PCR; the TCRdb copy retains only in-frame clones and omits some. The table lists about 150,000 clones, 82% of them singletons, with approximately 4% in the top ten. This sample comprised peripheral blood, obtained on day 0 of MenACWY control vaccination. Source of these receptors: an adult in good health.

The rearrangement joins TRBV6-1 to TRBJ1-6; 7 bases match TRBD1. CDR1 and CDR2 from the germline V gene are MNHNS and SASEGT. Trimming removed 0 bases from V and 9 bases from J; junction bases left unmatched: 8. This CDR3 is 16 amino acids long. Here the CDR3 reads CASSEAPAGGSSPLHF. DNA of the CDR3: TGTGCCAGCAGTGAAGCGCCCGCAGGGGGTTCTTCACCCCTCCACTTT.

The rearrangement links TRBV12-3 or TRBV12-4 to TRBJ1-5; no clear D gene. The CDR3 has 13 residues. The V gene lost 1 base and the J gene lost 7 bases, with 8 bases spanning the gap. CDR3 sequence (DNA): TGTGCCAGCAGTTTAGGTGGTTTGCAGCCCCAGCATTTT. It encodes CASSLGGLQPQHF.

J is TRBJ2-3 and V is TRBV29-1, with 16 positions matching TRBD2. The CDR3 length is 17 residues. Germline lookup yields CDR1 SQVTM and CDR2 ANQGSEA. Trimming took 4 bases from V and 4 from J; bases not matched to a gene: 8. In DNA, the CDR3 is TGCAGCGTTGCCGGGACTAGCGGGGGGGCGGGAGCAGATACGCAGTATTTT. Encoded protein: CSVAGTSGGAGADTQYF.

V gene TRBV6-5 combines with J gene TRBJ2-7; D assignment may be TRBD1 or TRBD2 (6 bases each). The V and J ends lost 5 bases and 6 bases respectively, with 11 bases between them. The CDR3 covers 12 residues. The germline CDR1 and CDR2 sequences are MNHEY and SVGAGI. CDR3 region: CASSQGTREQYV. DNA for the CDR3: TGTGCCAGCAGTCAGGGGACTCGCGAGCAGTACGTC.

The chain recombines TRBV3-1 (or the pseudogene TRBV3-2) with TRBJ1-3, with D perhaps matching TRBD1 (6 bases). V lost 4 bases and J 4 bases, leaving 17 bases between the germline ends. The germline gives CDR1 LGHDT, CDR2 YNNKEL (reference sequence). The CDR3 is 16 residues long. CDR3 sequence reads: CASSLPVTGGGNTIYF. The CDR3 DNA reads as TGTGCCAGCAGCCTCCCTGTGACAGGTGGAGGAAACACCATATATTTT.

V gene TRBV5-4 combines with J gene TRBJ1-2; a weak D match, TRBD1 (6 bases). V lost 2 bases and J 5 bases, leaving 10 bases between the germline ends. The germline gives CDR1 SGHNT, CDR2 YYREEE (reference sequence). This CDR3 is built from 13 residues. CDR3 sequence: CASSFTGPYGYTF. The CDR3 DNA reads TGTGCCAGCAGCTTCACAGGGCCATATGGCTACACCTTC.

This clone was recorded only once. The chain joins TRBV5-4 to TRBJ2-3; 14 bases fit TRBD2. The CDR3 loop spans 17 amino acids. V lost 3 bases to trimming and J lost 3 bases; unmatched junction nucleotides: 6. CDR1 is SGHNT and CDR2 is YYREEE in the germline V gene (reference sequence). The CDR3 region is CASSSLGLAGGTDTQYF. The CDR3 nucleotides read TGTGCCAGCAGCTCCCTAGGACTAGCGGGGGGAACAGATACGCAGTATTTT.

V usage is TRBV5-1 and J usage is TRBJ1-1; 9 bases match TRBD1. Germline CDR1 SGHRS, CDR2 YFSETQ. Trimming cost V 4 bases and J 11 bases; bases outside gene matches: 3. This CDR3 comprises 11 residues. CDR3 DNA: TGCGCCAGCAGCGGGGACAGGGAGGCTTTCTTT. Protein: CASSGDREAFF.

This clone was seen only a few times. This rearrangement joins TRBV12-3 or TRBV12-4 to TRBJ2-3, with D hard to call. This CDR3 region has 13 residues. The V and J ends lost 3 bases and 5 bases respectively, with 9 bases between them. DNA for the CDR3: TGTGCCAGCAGTTTTGGTCTGGGAGATACGCAGTATTTT. Its translation: CASSFGLGDTQYF.

In this sample, this clone turned up a few times. The genes are TRBV7-9 and TRBJ1-2; no reliable D call. This CDR3 region has 13 residues. V was trimmed by 1 base and J by 6 bases, leaving 9 bases between them. Germline V gives CDR1 SEHNR, CDR2 FQNEAQ (reference sequence). This chain's CDR3 is CASSLEGPDGYTF. The CDR3 DNA sequence: TGTGCCAGCAGCTTAGAGGGTCCCGATGGCTACACCTTC.

The chain joins TRBV5-1 to TRBJ2-3; TRBD1 matches at 10 bases. Per the germline V gene, CDR1 is SGHRS and CDR2 is YFSETQ. V shed 5 bases and J 3 bases; nucleotides not matched to a gene: 3. The CDR3 totals 14 residues. The DNA for the CDR3 is TGCGCCAGCAGTAGGGGACAGGGGACAGATACGCAGTATTTT. It translates to CASSRGQGTDTQYF.

The J gene is TRBJ2-3, the V gene TRBV18; 15 bases align to TRBD2. The germline gives CDR1 KGHSH, CDR2 LQKENI. This CDR3 has 18 residues. Losses at the gene ends were 3 bases for V and 0 bases for J; bases not matched to a gene: 4. DNA of the CDR3: TGTGCCAGCTCACCCCCGGGACTAGCGGGGGGAAGCACAGATACGCAGTATTTT. It encodes CASSPPGLAGGSTDTQYF.

The CDR3 is CASSEARREQYV. CDR3 sequence (DNA): TGTGCCAGCAGTGAAGCCAGACGCGAGCAGTACGTC. The rearrangement joins TRBV6-1 to TRBJ2-7; D is unresolved. Germline lookup yields CDR1 MNHNS and CDR2 SASEGT. The length of the CDR3 is 12 residues. Trimming shortened V by 0 bases and J by 6 bases, and 6 bases separated the two germline ends.

The chain employs TRBV27 and TRBJ2-2; D is unclear. Germline V gene sequence: CDR1 MNHEY, CDR2 SMNVEV (reference sequence). V gave up 2 bases and J gave up 4 bases, with 8 bases separating them. There are 14 residues in the CDR3. The CDR3 sequence: CASSLNYPTGELFF. As DNA, the CDR3 is TGTGCCAGCAGTTTAAACTACCCCACCGGGGAGCTGTTTTTT.

The rearrangement uses TRBV28 and TRBJ1-2; D possibly corresponds to TRBD1 (5 bases). Trimming cost V 4 bases and J 4 bases, with 13 bases left between them. The V gene's germline CDR1 is MDHEN and CDR2 SYDVKM. The CDR3 extends over 14 amino acids. CDR3 bases: TGTGCCAGCAGTTCGGACACTACGGGCTATGGCTACACCTTC. Encoded protein: CASSSDTTGYGYTF.

The V gene is TRBV7-2, the J gene TRBJ1-3; D is ambiguous. Germline CDR1 SGHTA, CDR2 FQGNSA. The V gene lost 1 base and the J gene lost 0 bases, with 13 bases spanning the gap. This CDR3 region has 17 residues. The CDR3, as DNA: TGTGCCAGCAGCTTAGAAGGCAGTGCGCTCTCTGGAAACACCATATATTTT. Its protein product is CASSLEGSALSGNTIYF.

V and J are TRBV6-6 and TRBJ2-7; 9 bases fit TRBD1. This CDR3 has 14 amino acids. Germline V lookup: CDR1 MNHNY, CDR2 SVGAGI (reference sequence). V lost 6 bases, J lost 2 bases, and 5 bases stayed unmatched. The CDR3 loop reads CASRPGQGTYEQYF. CDR3 DNA: TGTGCCAGCAGGCCGGGACAGGGTACCTACGAGCAGTACTTC.

The chain is built from TRBV7-9 and TRBJ2-2; D uncertain. V was trimmed by 6 bases and J by 6 bases, leaving 5 bases between them. CDR3 length equals 11 residues. Germline loops: CDR1 SEHNR, CDR2 FQNEAQ (reference sequence). CDR3 in amino acids: CASRTPGELFF. The CDR3 nucleotides are TGTGCCAGCAGGACCCCCGGGGAGCTGTTTTTT.

V gene TRBV9 combines with J gene TRBJ2-5; D may be TRBD2 (6 bases). The CDR3 spans 15 residues. With 0 bases removed from V and 7 bases from J, the gap between germline ends came to 16 bases. Germline CDR1 SGDLS, CDR2 YYNGEE. The CDR3 is CASSVGGGIGVTQYF. CDR3 in DNA: TGTGCCAGCAGCGTAGGCGGAGGGATCGGGGTGACCCAGTACTTC.

The V and J genes are TRBV7-8 and TRBJ1-6, with a possible D match to TRBD1 (5 bases). Trimming cost V 0 bases and J 9 bases, with 15 bases left between them. CDR1 is SGHVS, CDR2 FQNEAQ, per germline. The CDR3 sequence is 16 residues long. The CDR3 loop reads CASSLAVGGSASPLHF. CDR3 in DNA: TGTGCCAGCAGCTTAGCGGTTGGGGGGAGTGCTTCACCCCTCCACTTT.

The chain uses TRBV5-6 and TRBJ2-3; 9 bases are shared with TRBD1. The CDR3 is 15 residues long. From germline, CDR1 is SGHDT and CDR2 YYEEEE. The junction had 6 bases not matched to a gene; V was cut back by 3 bases and J by 4 bases. The DNA for the CDR3 is TGTGCCAGCAGCTCTAGGACAGGGGTTGCAGATACGCAGTATTTT. Translated: CASSSRTGVADTQYF. The entire variable domain, with the rest obtained from reference TRBV5-6 and TRBJ2-3, is as follows: DAGVTQSPTHLIKTRGQQVTLRCSPKSGHDTVSWYQQALGQGPQFIFQYYEEEERQRGNFPDRFSGHQFPNYSSELNVNALLLGDSALYLCASSSRTGVADTQYFGPGTRLTVL.

V gene TRBV4-1 combines with J gene TRBJ1-1; TRBD1 matches at 8 bases. Germline V lookup: CDR1 MGHRA, CDR2 YSYEKL. V lost 3 bases, J lost 7 bases, and 7 bases stayed unmatched. The CDR3 contains 14 residues. This CDR3 reads CASSQDRVIGEAFF. CDR3 coding DNA: TGCGCCAGCAGCCAGGACAGGGTGATTGGTGAAGCTTTCTTT.

V usage is TRBV4-1 and J usage is TRBJ1-3; D uncertain. CDR1 and CDR2 (germline): MGHRA, YSYEKL. Trimming took off 1 base at V and 0 bases at J, with 13 bases between the two ends. CDR3 size: 17 residues. CDR3 sequence (DNA): TGCGCCAGCAGCCAAGGTTTTACCGGGAACTCTGGAAACACCATATATTTT. It is translated as CASSQGFTGNSGNTIYF.

V and J are TRBV5-1 and TRBJ1-3; TRBD1 matches 9 bases. Trimming removed 0 bases from V and 2 bases from J; junction bases left unmatched: 0. The CDR3 has 15 residues. The V gene's germline CDR1 is SGHRS and CDR2 YFSETQ. CDR3 sequence reads: CASSLGDRAGNTIYF. The CDR3 coding sequence is TGCGCCAGCAGCTTGGGGGACAGGGCTGGAAACACCATATATTTT. Full variable domain (missing parts from reference TRBV5-1 and TRBJ1-3): KAGVTQTPRYLIKTRGQQVTLSCSPISGHRSVSWYQQTPGQGLQFLFEYFSETQRNKGNFPGRFSGRQFSNSRSEMNVSTLELGDSALYLCASSLGDRAGNTIYFGEGSWLTVV.

The chain joins TRBV3-1 (or the pseudogene TRBV3-2) to TRBJ2-5; TRBD2 matches 10 bases. Germline CDR1 reads LGHDT; CDR2 reads YNNKEL (reference sequence). This CDR3 region has 14 residues. V shed 4 bases and J 5 bases; nucleotides not matched to a gene: 4. The CDR3 sequence: CASSLSGGGETQYF. Written as DNA, the CDR3 is TGTGCCAGCAGCCTCAGCGGGGGGGGTGAGACCCAGTACTTC.

This chain links TRBV7-8 with TRBJ2-7; TRBD2 matches at 7 bases. This CDR3 region has 14 residues. CDR1 and CDR2 from the germline V gene are SGHVS and FQNEAQ. J lost 6 bases, V lost 2 bases, and 7 bases had no gene match. CDR3 protein: CASSLPGGRGEQYV. As DNA, the CDR3 is TGTGCCAGCAGCTTACCGGGGGGAAGAGGCGAGCAGTACGTC.

The chain combines TRBV9 with TRBJ1-2; tentatively, D is TRBD1 (5 bases). Between the trimmed V and J ends, which lost 0 bases and 7 bases, there was a span of 16 bases. The CDR3 has 15 residues. Germline lookup yields CDR1 SGDLS and CDR2 YYNGEE. CDR3 in amino acids: CASSVEGQGRRGYTF. Written as DNA, the CDR3 is TGTGCCAGCAGCGTAGAGGGGCAGGGTCGTCGTGGCTACACCTTC.

The rearrangement joins TRBV4-2 to TRBJ2-7; perhaps TRBD2 as D (6 bases). This CDR3 comprises 15 residues. The germline V gene has CDR1 LGHNA and CDR2 YNFKEQ. V was clipped by 4 bases and J by 3 bases, with 16 bases between them. CDR3 sequence: CASSPTGTQNYEQYF. CDR3 nucleotide sequence: TGTGCCAGCAGCCCCACCGGGACTCAGAACTACGAGCAGTACTTC.

The CDR3 reads CASSATGISYEQYF. The CDR3 region has the DNA TGTGCCAGCAGCGCAACAGGGATATCCTACGAGCAGTACTTC. This sequence joins TRBV9 and TRBJ2-7; D may be TRBD1 (6 bases). The V gene lost 3 bases and the J gene lost 1 base, with 11 bases spanning the gap. This CDR3 is built from 14 residues. CDR1 is SGDLS, CDR2 YYNGEE, per germline.

The chain couples TRBV7-6 to TRBJ2-2; the match to TRBD1 covers 8 bases. CDR1 and CDR2 from the germline V gene are SGHVS and FNYEAQ. Germline trimming cut 6 bases from V and 1 base from J; bases unmatched to any gene: 1. This CDR3 has 14 amino acids. The CDR3 region has the DNA TGTGCCAGCAGGGGGACAGGGAACACCGGGGAGCTGTTTTTT. Translation: CASRGTGNTGELFF.